This TCR beta chain derives from a study of CD8+ T cells in alopecia areata. Overall study results and limits: In patients, TCRs were shared less clearly than in mice, and HLA may possibly be involved.

cDNA serving as the sequencing template came from extracted, reverse transcribed RNA. Using immunoSEQ multiplex PCR, the repertoire was profiled, and TCRdb retains in-frame clones only, with some absent. The sample records about 99,000 clones, 80% to 90% being singletons. The ends were cut back, 6 bases at V and 4 bases at J, with 16 bases in the middle. CDR3 length equals 14 residues. Germline loops: CDR1 MNHEY, CDR2 SVGAGI. A note on this clone: Its antigen is still unknown.

Treatment noted: oral pan-JAK inhibitor, 5-10 mg twice daily. The sequencing used CD8+ T cells sorted from blood, collected between weeks 30 and 35, from a patient treated with tofacitinib. The sequence was obtained from a human donor with alopecia areata. This chain uses TRBV6-5 with TRBJ2-7; no reliable D call. CDR3 nucleotides: TGTGCCAGCAGCCTCGGTCCGGATCGGTACGAGCAGTACTTC. This codes for CASSLGPDRYEQYF.